A selection of T cell receptor beta chains follows, all from one sample in a study of shared clonotypes between healthy human individuals. This table comes from immunoSEQ multiplex PCR, and its TCRdb copy is limited to in-frame clones, with some not included. The sample yields approximately 1.1 million clones, 70% to 80% seen once. Sequenced material: memory CD4+ T cells from PBMCs. The receptors shown here come from a man aged 18 to 35 in good health. Some clones in this sample may be carry-over from other donors' samples. CDR3s include the opening cysteine and the closing phenylalanine or tryptophan. A D gene is named only where the DNA matches it firmly. The size field is filled for only some rows; it gives once, few, many or a size class.

v_call	d_call	j_call	clone_size	cdr3_aa	cdr3_nt
TRBV5-1	TRBD1	TRBJ2-3	NA	CASSSGQAADTQYF	TGCGCCAGCAGCTCCGGACAGGCCGCAGATACGCAGTATTTT
TRBV7-8	NA	TRBJ1-5	NA	CASSLVSGYNQPQHF	TGTGCCAGCAGCTTAGTGTCAGGGTACAATCAGCCCCAGCATTTT
TRBV5-4	NA	TRBJ1-1	NA	CASSLPGEANTEAFF	TGTGCCAGCAGCTTGCCCGGGGAGGCCAACACTGAAGCTTTCTTT
TRBV6-6	TRBD1	TRBJ1-2	NA	CASSLDRDRRYGYTF	TGTGCCAGCAGTTTAGACCGGGACAGACGCTATGGCTACACCTTC
TRBV11-2	TRBD2	TRBJ2-1	NA	CASAPLGSGRYNEQFF	TGTGCCAGCGCCCCTCTCGGTAGCGGGAGATACAATGAGCAGTTCTTC
TRBV5-5	NA	TRBJ1-1	NA	CASSLPGTLLNTEAFF	TGTGCCAGCAGCTTACCCGGGACACTACTGAACACTGAAGCTTTCTTT
TRBV7-2	NA	TRBJ2-7	NA	CASSLDRVRSLYEQYF	TGTGCCAGCAGCTTAGACCGGGTTCGTTCGCTCTACGAGCAGTACTTC
TRBV15	NA	TRBJ1-2	NA	CATSRDGRFGHTF	TGTGCCACCAGCAGAGACGGACGGTTCGGGCACACCTTC
TRBV5-1	TRBD2	TRBJ2-7	many	CASKAGGGSYEQYF	TGCGCCAGCAAGGCGGGAGGGGGCTCCTACGAGCAGTACTTC
TRBV11-2	TRBD1	TRBJ2-7	NA	CASSWPGQGTYEQYF	TGTGCCAGCAGCTGGCCGGGACAGGGGACATACGAGCAGTACTTC
TRBV7-2	TRBD1	TRBJ2-3	once	CASGNRGHTDTQYF	TGTGCCAGCGGCAACAGGGGGCACACAGATACGCAGTATTTT
TRBV10-3	NA	TRBJ2-5	NA	CAISSTGEETQYF	TGTGCCATCAGTTCTACTGGGGAGGAGACCCAGTACTTC
TRBV9	NA	TRBJ1-3	once	CASSVGGGFSGNTIYF	TGTGCCAGCAGCGTAGGCGGGGGCTTCTCTGGAAACACCATATATTTT
TRBV10-3	TRBD2	TRBJ2-3	NA	CAISPKREIADTQYF	TGTGCCATCAGCCCTAAGCGGGAGATTGCAGATACGCAGTATTTT
TRBV7-6	NA	TRBJ2-3	NA	CASSSWASTDTQYF	TGTGCCAGCAGCTCTTGGGCCTCCACGGATACGCAGTATTTT
TRBV6-5	NA	TRBJ1-5	NA	CASRPRGGNQPQHF	TGTGCCAGCAGGCCCCGGGGAGGCAATCAGCCCCAGCATTTT
TRBV15	TRBD2	TRBJ2-2	once	CATSRPPRALLAGVSGELFF	TGTGCCACCAGCAGACCCCCCCGGGCCCTTCTAGCGGGAGTGTCCGGGGAGCTGTTTTTT
TRBV4-2	NA	TRBJ2-3	many	CASSQLSGGSTDTQYF	TGTGCCAGCAGCCAACTCAGCGGAGGGAGCACAGATACGCAGTATTTT
TRBV18	TRBD2	TRBJ2-3	NA	CASSPQSGGTDTQYF	TGTGCCAGCTCCCCCCAGAGCGGGGGGACAGATACGCAGTATTTT
TRBV20-1	TRBD1	TRBJ1-2	NA	CSARTGNGYTF	TGCAGTGCCAGGACAGGGAATGGCTACACCTTC
TRBV14	NA	TRBJ1-2	NA	CASSQGERLGYTF	TGTGCCAGCAGCCAAGGCGAGAGGCTCGGCTACACCTTC
TRBV27	TRBD1	TRBJ1-1	NA	CASSLTRGDTEAFF	TGTGCCAGCAGTTTAACCAGGGGGGACACTGAAGCTTTCTTT
TRBV27	NA	TRBJ2-3	many	CASSTPKRSDTQYF	TGTGCCAGCAGTACCCCAAAACGTTCAGATACGCAGTATTTT
TRBV18	TRBD1	TRBJ1-2	NA	CASSPYRGLGDYGYTF	TGTGCCAGCTCACCCTACAGGGGCTTGGGGGACTATGGCTACACCTTC
TRBV10-3	TRBD2	TRBJ2-2	NA	CAIRDHPGLAEDTGELFF	TGTGCCATCAGAGACCATCCGGGACTAGCGGAGGACACCGGGGAGCTGTTTTTT
TRBV28	NA	TRBJ2-3	NA	CASSLGGSRLDTQYF	TGTGCCAGCAGTTTAGGTGGCAGTAGACTTGATACGCAGTATTTT
TRBV6-5	TRBD2	TRBJ2-5	NA	CASRRTSGRAETQYF	TGTGCCAGCAGACGGACTAGCGGGAGGGCCGAGACCCAGTACTTC
TRBV28	NA	TRBJ1-2	NA	CASSSNTGIGSYGYTF	TGTGCCAGCAGTAGCAATACAGGGATTGGAAGCTATGGCTACACCTTC
TRBV6-5	NA	TRBJ1-1	many	CASSYSRSVTEAFF	TGTGCCAGCAGTTACTCGAGGTCCGTCACTGAAGCTTTCTTT
TRBV27	TRBD2	TRBJ2-1	NA	CASSRLAGGYNEQFF	TGTGCCAGCAGTCGACTAGCGGGAGGGTACAATGAGCAGTTCTTC
TRBV7-9	NA	TRBJ1-1	NA	CASSPDRRNTEAFF	TGTGCCAGCAGCCCTGACAGGCGCAACACTGAAGCTTTCTTT
TRBV5-4	NA	TRBJ2-2	many	CASSLAGLNTGELFF	TGTGCCAGCAGCTTGGCCGGCCTCAACACCGGGGAGCTGTTTTTT
TRBV9	NA	TRBJ1-2	NA	CASSPRTKNYGYTF	TGTGCCAGCAGCCCCCGGACAAAAAACTATGGCTACACCTTC
TRBV2	NA	TRBJ2-5	NA	CASSPGLQGETQYF	TGTGCCAGCAGCCCGGGACTTCAAGGGGAGACCCAGTACTTC
TRBV5-6	NA	TRBJ1-3	once	CASSLGQGGSFGSGNTIYF	TGTGCCAGCAGCTTGGGGCAGGGTGGGAGCTTTGGCTCTGGAAACACCATATATTTT
TRBV10-2	NA	TRBJ1-1	NA	CASRERGTEAFF	TGCGCCAGCAGGGAAAGGGGCACTGAAGCTTTCTTT
TRBV29-1	NA	TRBJ2-3	NA	CSVEVGGRGTDTQYF	TGCAGCGTTGAAGTCGGGGGCAGAGGGACAGATACGCAGTATTTT
TRBV7-7	TRBD2	TRBJ2-1	NA	CASSSSSGRDNEQFF	TGTGCCAGCAGCTCCTCTAGCGGGAGGGACAATGAGCAGTTCTTC
TRBV11-2	NA	TRBJ2-3	once	CASSTLGADTQYF	TGTGCCAGCAGCACCCTTGGGGCAGATACGCAGTATTTT
TRBV4-1	NA	TRBJ1-1	few	CASSPQRGSTEAFF	TGCGCCAGCAGCCCCCAGAGAGGGAGCACTGAAGCTTTCTTT
TRBV5-5	TRBD1	TRBJ2-5	NA	CASSPRTGKGGTQYF	TGTGCCAGCAGCCCTAGGACAGGGAAAGGGGGGACCCAGTACTTC
TRBV5-8	NA	TRBJ2-1	NA	CASGRTLDGYNEQFF	TGTGCCAGCGGACGTACCCTGGACGGGTACAATGAGCAGTTCTTC
TRBV4-3	NA	TRBJ2-1	NA	CASSRGIRNYNEQFF	TGCGCCAGCAGCCGGGGGATTAGGAACTACAATGAGCAGTTCTTC
TRBV20-1	NA	TRBJ2-1	NA	CSASQGDEQFF	TGCAGTGCTTCCCAGGGAGATGAGCAGTTCTTC
TRBV27	TRBD2	TRBJ2-7	NA	CASSSTGLAGGPFYEQYF	TGTGCCAGCAGTTCCACGGGACTAGCGGGAGGGCCCTTCTACGAGCAGTACTTC
TRBV10-2	NA	TRBJ1-3	NA	CASSESALGRNTIYF	TGCGCCAGCAGTGAGTCGGCTCTCGGGCGAAACACCATATATTTT
TRBV28	TRBD1	TRBJ1-5	NA	CASSPLGTGFSGNQPQHF	TGTGCCAGCAGCCCTCTCGGGACAGGGTTTTCGGGCAATCAGCCCCAGCATTTT
TRBV18	NA	TRBJ1-2	NA	CASPPETGFGYTF	TGTGCCAGCCCACCAGAGACAGGATTTGGCTACACCTTC
TRBV19	TRBD2	TRBJ2-3	NA	CASSIPTSGGGDTQYF	TGTGCCAGTAGTATCCCGACTAGCGGCGGGGGGGATACGCAGTATTTT
TRBV5-1	NA	TRBJ1-2	NA	CASSLQDTNYGYTF	TGCGCCAGCAGCTTACAGGATACTAACTATGGCTACACCTTC
TRBV11-2	NA	TRBJ2-1	NA	CASSLDSNPGHPPYNEQFF	TGTGCCAGCAGCTTAGATTCCAACCCGGGTCATCCGCCCTACAATGAGCAGTTCTTC
TRBV9	TRBD1	TRBJ2-1	NA	CASIASFDRGHQFF	TGTGCCAGCATCGCATCTTTTGACAGGGGCCATCAGTTCTTC
TRBV7-2	NA	TRBJ2-7	once	CASSAYSGYEQYF	TGTGCCAGCAGCGCCTATAGCGGCTACGAGCAGTACTTC
TRBV10-1	TRBD1	TRBJ2-7	NA	CANRGKGVYEQYF	TGCGCCAACAGGGGGAAAGGGGTCTACGAGCAGTACTTC
TRBV7-2	NA	TRBJ2-7	NA	CASSSGTASYEQYF	TGTGCCAGCAGCTCCGGGACTGCGAGCTACGAGCAGTACTTC
TRBV5-1	NA	TRBJ2-3	NA	CASSLIGVPGTDTQYF	TGCGCCAGCAGCTTAATTGGTGTCCCCGGCACAGATACGCAGTATTTT
TRBV7-9	NA	TRBJ1-1	NA	CASSFQGFTEAFF	TGTGCCAGCAGCTTCCAGGGGTTCACTGAAGCTTTCTTT
TRBV5-1	TRBD1	TRBJ2-1	NA	CASSLVGQGFTEQFF	TGCGCCAGCAGCTTGGTGGGACAGGGATTTACTGAGCAGTTCTTC
TRBV6-1	NA	TRBJ2-1	NA	CASSESRGVYEQFF	TGTGCCAGCAGTGAGTCCCGGGGTGTTTATGAGCAGTTCTTC
TRBV5-1	NA	TRBJ2-7	once	CASSSRDASQGSYEQYF	TGCGCCAGCAGCTCCCGGGACGCTTCCCAAGGCTCCTACGAGCAGTACTTC